These 8 T cell receptor beta chains were all obtained from the same sample, sequenced in a study of cytomegalovirus exposure and HLA in healthy donors. The PCR employed 60 Vbeta primers together with 13 Jbeta primers. Measured with immunoSEQ multiplex PCR; TCRdb has only the in-frame clones, and not every one. The sample contains more than 80,000 clones, less than 80% of which appear only once. Sample: PBMCs. These receptors all stem from a woman aged 40-49 years in good health and CMV-seropositive.

V usage is TRBV25-1 and J usage is TRBJ1-2; 7 nucleotides align to TRBD1. Trimming cost V 5 bases and J 0 bases; bases outside gene matches: 3. Germline V gene sequence: CDR1 MGHDK, CDR2 SYGVNS. The length of the CDR3 is 14 residues. CDR3 protein: CASSKTGPNYGYTF. For the CDR3, the DNA is TGTGCCAGCAGTAAGACAGGGCCTAACTATGGCTACACCTTC.

This chain uses TRBV9 with TRBJ1-4; possible D gene TRBD1, 5 bases. Germline V CDR1 and CDR2: SGDLS, YYNGEE. V was trimmed by 8 bases and J by 0 bases, leaving 14 bases between them. This CDR3 comprises 15 residues. In DNA, the CDR3 is TGTGCCAGTAACCGTGGGGCAGCAACTAATGAAAAACTGTTTTTT. This translates into CASNRGAATNEKLFF.

The J gene is TRBJ2-4, the V gene TRBV4-2, with D perhaps TRBD2 (6 bases). The CDR3 runs 14 residues. In germline, CDR1 is LGHNA, CDR2 YNFKEQ. The V and J ends lost 5 bases and 4 bases respectively, with 12 bases between them. CDR3 in amino acids: CASSLEGRKNIQYF. The CDR3 DNA follows: TGTGCCAGCAGCTTGGAGGGCAGAAAAAACATTCAGTACTTC.

The rearrangement links TRBV7-6 to TRBJ2-2; TRBD2 matches at 12 bases. The CDR3 contains 17 residues. With V trimmed by 1 base and J by 6 bases, 6 bases remained unmatched. The germline V gene has CDR1 SGHVS and CDR2 FNYEAQ. CDR3: CASSLVLLAGGPGELFF. The CDR3 DNA reads as TGTGCCAGCAGCTTAGTGCTGCTAGCGGGAGGGCCCGGGGAGCTGTTTTTT. Combining the CDR3 with reference TRBV7-6 and TRBJ2-2 gives the whole variable domain GAGVSQSPRYKVTKRGQDVALRCDPISGHVSLYWYRQALGQGPEFLTYFNYEAQQDKSGLPNDRFSAERPEGSISTLTIQRTEQRDSAMYRCASSLVLLAGGPGELFFGEGSRLTVL.

This chain connects TRBV7-9 to TRBJ1-3, with D unresolved. The CDR3 loop spans 15 amino acids. Germline V gene lookup returns CDR1 SEHNR and CDR2 FQNEAQ (reference sequence). Trimming took off 4 bases at V and 0 bases at J, with 10 bases between the two ends. The CDR3 reads CASSSGYSSGNTIYF. The CDR3 DNA reads as TGTGCCAGCAGCTCTGGGTACAGCTCTGGAAACACCATATATTTT.

This chain uses TRBV10-2 with TRBJ1-2; 7 positions match TRBD1. The CDR3 sequence is 15 residues long. V shed 8 bases, J shed 7 bases, and the junction held 16 bases outside the gene matches. The germline V gene encodes CDR1 WSHSY and CDR2 SAAADI. CDR3 sequence reads: CASRSTGTSYGGYTF. CDR3 nucleotide sequence: TGCGCCAGCCGTTCGACAGGGACTTCATACGGTGGCTACACCTTC.

The J gene is TRBJ2-1, the V gene TRBV4-3; 7 bases map to TRBD2. The germline CDR1 and CDR2 sequences are LGHNA and YSLEER. The CDR3 runs 16 residues. The V and J ends lost 1 base and 6 bases, in that order; junction bases with no gene match: 9. This CDR3 is CASSQGGTSVVNEQFF. The CDR3 region has the DNA TGCGCCAGCAGCCAAGGAGGAACTAGCGTTGTCAATGAGCAGTTCTTC.

This clone was seen a handful of times. The V gene is TRBV7-2, the J gene TRBJ1-4; D ambiguous. In germline, CDR1 is SGHTA, CDR2 FQGNSA. Trimming left V 2 bases short and J 5 bases short, with 9 bases between. CDR3 size: 14 residues. The CDR3 coding sequence is TGTGCCAGCAGCTTATGGGCAGTGAATGAAAAACTGTTTTTT. Translated, it gives CASSLWAVNEKLFF.